The present T cell receptor (beta chain) was sequenced within a study of CD8+ T cells in alopecia areata. Whole-study results and caveats: Mouse data revealed clearer TCR sharing than patient data did, a gap possibly tied to HLA. Clonality was higher in lesional than normal scalp, especially in alopecia totalis/universalis. Scalp samples also contribute reads from the resident alphabeta T cells found in normal skin.

The CDR3 spans 14 residues. Germline V CDR1 and CDR2: MNHEY, SMNVEV (reference sequence). Deletions cut 2 bases from V and 5 bases from J, with 12 bases between. A FACSAria was used to sort CD4+ and CD8+ T cells. These cells came from PBMCs. Sequencing relied on a cDNA template that was reverse transcribed from extracted RNA. Clones were sequenced by immunoSEQ multiplex PCR, and TCRdb holds only the in-frame ones, with some missing. The sample includes 140,000 to 150,000 clones, less than 75% of them seen just once. With regard to this clone: Its antigen is as yet unknown.

The chain recombines TRBV27 with TRBJ2-5; unclear D gene. Sequencing was performed on CD8+ T cells sorted from blood. The sequence was obtained from a human donor in good health. DNA for the CDR3: TGTGCCAGCAGTTTAGGGCAGGCCGGGGAGACCCAGTACTTC. Amino acid sequence: CASSLGQAGETQYF.